A single sample is the source of the 18 T cell receptor beta chains below, sequenced in a study of immune cell composition in non-small cell lung cancer. Sequencing used immunoSEQ multiplex PCR; TCRdb keeps in-frame clones, though not all of them. Here the sample spans over a thousand clones, about 80% being singletons. What was sequenced was lung tumor tissue. These TCRs come from a human donor with non-small cell lung cancer.

J is TRBJ2-5 and V is TRBV7-2; tentatively, D is TRBD1 (5 bases). The ends were cut back, 0 bases at V and 5 bases at J, with 16 bases in the middle. Looked up from germline, CDR1 is SGHTA and CDR2 is FQGNSA. The CDR3 contains 16 residues. The CDR3 sequence is CASSLAPDRIGETQYF. The CDR3 DNA is TGTGCCAGCAGCTTAGCGCCAGACAGAATAGGGGAGACCCAGTACTTC. Full variable domain (missing parts from reference TRBV7-2 and TRBJ2-5): GAGVSQSPSNKVTEKGKDVELRCDPISGHTALYWYRQSLGQGLEFLIYFQGNSAPDKSGLPSDRFSAERTGGSVSTLTIQRTQQEDSAVYLCASSLAPDRIGETQYFGPGTRLLVL.

V usage is TRBV6-4 and J usage is TRBJ2-2; TRBD1 is a possible D gene (6 bases). The CDR3 runs to 13 residues. The germline V gene encodes CDR1 MRHNA and CDR2 SNTAGT. The V and J ends lost 6 bases and 3 bases respectively, with 8 bases between them. The CDR3 sequence: CASSEGDTGELFF. The CDR3 nucleotides are TGTGCCAGCAGCGAGGGGGACACCGGGGAGCTGTTTTTT.

The chain links TRBV19 to TRBJ1-1; 8 bases are a match to TRBD1. CDR1 and CDR2 (germline): LNHDA, SQIVND (reference sequence). The CDR3 contains 12 residues. V dropped 0 bases and J dropped 12; count of bases not matched to a gene: 3. The DNA of the CDR3 is TGTGCCAGTAGTATAGACAGGGGGCGAACTTTCTTT. Translation: CASSIDRGRTFF. Full variable domain (rest looked up from reference TRBV19 and TRBJ1-1): DGGITQSPKYLFRKEGQNVTLSCEQNLNHDAMYWYRQDPGQGLRLIYYSQIVNDFQKGDIAEGYSVSREKKESFPLTVTSAQKNPTAFYLCASSIDRGRTFFGQGTRLTVV.

This clone was recorded a few times. The CDR3 loop reads CASSQVSGDSYEQYF. The CDR3 bases are TGCGCCAGCAGCCAAGTGTCCGGAGACTCCTACGAGCAGTACTTC. This chain links TRBV4-3 with TRBJ2-7; D gene uncertain. Trimming removed 1 base at V and 0 bases at J, with 10 bases between. The germline CDR1 and CDR2 sequences are LGHNA and YSLEER. This CDR3 has 15 residues.

This chain connects TRBV6-1 to TRBJ2-7; tentative D call: TRBD1 (6 bases). CDR1 is MNHNS and CDR2 is SASEGT in the germline V gene. The CDR3 consists of 14 residues. Trimming removed 7 bases at V and 2 bases at J, with 15 bases between. CDR3 DNA: TGTGCCAGCACTGATCACGACAGGCCCTACGAGCAGTACTTC. It codes for CASTDHDRPYEQYF.

This clone occurred a few times. The chain couples TRBV7-2 to TRBJ1-6; D might be TRBD1 (6 bases). The V gene lost 4 bases and the J gene lost 6 bases, with 13 bases spanning the gap. The length of the CDR3 is 15 residues. Germline assignment: CDR1 SGHTA and CDR2 FQGNSA. The CDR3 region is CASSSNRESNSPLHF. The CDR3 nucleotides are TGTGCCAGCAGCTCGAACAGGGAGAGTAATTCACCCCTCCACTTT.

The gene calls are TRBV5-4 and TRBJ1-2; the match to TRBD1 covers 7 bases. Germline V CDR1 and CDR2: SGHNT, YYREEE (reference sequence). J gave up 4 bases and V 0 bases, and 3 bases lay outside the gene matches. The CDR3 runs 14 residues. CDR3 bases: TGTGCCAGCAGCTTGGCCGGACAGGTCTATGGCTACACCTTC. Its translation is CASSLAGQVYGYTF.

Only one count was recorded for this clone. The chain has TRBV4-2 and TRBJ1-1, with a tentative D call TRBD1 (6 bases). The ends were cut back, 5 bases at V and 3 bases at J, with 10 bases in the middle. This CDR3 contains 13 residues. Germline assignment: CDR1 LGHNA and CDR2 YNFKEQ. In DNA form, the CDR3 reads TGTGCCAGCAGCACGGACAGTGACACTGAAGCTTTCTTT. This sequence encodes CASSTDSDTEAFF.

This chain uses TRBV15 with TRBJ1-5; a possible D gene is TRBD1 (6 bases). V was pared by 1 base and J by 1 base, with 8 bases between. The V gene's germline CDR1 is LNHNV and CDR2 YYDKDF (reference sequence). This CDR3 spans 15 amino acids. CDR3 in DNA: TGTGCCACCAGCAGAGGGGGGCTGAGCAATCAGCCCCAGCATTTT. Translating it yields CATSRGGLSNQPQHF.

J is TRBJ1-1 and V is TRBV18, with TRBD1 as a possible D gene (5 bases). The CDR3 loop spans 14 amino acids. Trimming removed 3 bases at V and 3 bases at J, with 11 bases between. Looked up from germline, CDR1 is KGHSH and CDR2 is LQKENI. CDR3 residues: CASSPGGGHTEAFF. In DNA, the CDR3 is TGTGCCAGCTCACCCGGGGGAGGGCACACTGAAGCTTTCTTT.

The V call is TRBV2, the J call TRBJ2-2; 10 bases line up with TRBD1. From germline, CDR1 is SNHLY and CDR2 FYNNEI. J lost 0 bases, V lost 7 bases, and 8 bases had no gene match. The CDR3 runs to 17 residues. The CDR3: CASTTGTGDPNTGELFF. The CDR3 DNA sequence: TGTGCCAGCACCACCGGGACAGGGGATCCGAACACCGGGGAGCTGTTTTTT.

This clone appeared a few times. The rearrangement links TRBV28 to TRBJ2-2; TRBD1 might be the D (5 bases). Germline CDR1 MDHEN, CDR2 SYDVKM. The CDR3 extends over 14 amino acids. V shed 6 bases and J shed 1 base, with 9 bases lying between them. DNA for the CDR3: TGTGCCAGCAGAGTCGGACAGAACACCGGGGAGCTGTTTTTT. This sequence encodes CASRVGQNTGELFF.

J is TRBJ2-2 and V is TRBV7-8, with D unresolved. The V and J ends lost 4 bases and 6 bases respectively, with 18 bases between them. This CDR3 comprises 16 residues. Per the germline V gene, CDR1 is SGHVS and CDR2 is FQNEAQ. CDR3 amino acids: CASSSDGTGFAGELFF. In nucleotides, the CDR3 is TGTGCCAGCAGCTCCGACGGAACCGGGTTTGCCGGGGAGCTGTTTTTT.

The chain is built from TRBV5-1 and TRBJ2-5; 11 positions match TRBD1. The CDR3 length is 15 residues. The V and J ends lost 2 bases and 1 base, in that order; junction bases with no gene match: 1. Germline-derived CDR1 and CDR2 are SGHRS and YFSETQ. CDR3 DNA sequence: TGCGCCAGCAGCTTTGGGACAGGGGGCCAAGAGACCCAGTACTTC. Translation gives CASSFGTGGQETQYF. Based on the CDR3 plus reference TRBV5-1 and TRBJ2-5, the full variable domain is KAGVTQTPRYLIKTRGQQVTLSCSPISGHRSVSWYQQTPGQGLQFLFEYFSETQRNKGNFPGRFSGRQFSNSRSEMNVSTLELGDSALYLCASSFGTGGQETQYFGPGTRLLVL.

J is TRBJ1-5 and V is TRBV11-2; possibly TRBD1 for D (5 bases). This CDR3 has 13 amino acids. Germline V gene sequence: CDR1 SGHAT, CDR2 FQNNGV. V dropped 3 bases and J dropped 7 bases, with 10 bases sitting between them. The CDR3 region has the DNA TGTGCCAGCAGCTTGGGGGGTGGACAGCCCCAGCATTTT. It codes for CASSLGGGQPQHF.

This chain uses TRBV5-5 with TRBJ1-6, with 7 nucleotides matching TRBD1. From germline, CDR1 is SGHKS and CDR2 YYEKEE (reference sequence). The CDR3 is made up of 16 amino acids. Unmatched junction bases numbered 8, after V lost 2 bases and J lost 6 bases. The CDR3 sequence is CASSFALTGANSPLHF. The CDR3 DNA reads TGTGCCAGCAGCTTTGCCCTTACAGGGGCTAATTCACCCCTCCACTTT.

The V call is TRBV30, the J call TRBJ2-7, with 8 nucleotides matching TRBD2. Germline V CDR1 and CDR2: GTSNPN, SVGIG (reference sequence). The CDR3 is 14 residues long. Trimming took 0 bases from V and 2 from J; bases not matched to a gene: 3. The CDR3 nucleotides are TGTGCCTGGAGTGTTAGAGCGGGGGCCTACGAGCAGTACTTC. Translating gives CAWSVRAGAYEQYF.

This clone was observed a few times. This chain uses TRBV28 with TRBJ2-3; TRBD2 might be the D (5 bases). CDR1 and CDR2 from the germline V gene are MDHEN and SYDVKM. The CDR3 contains 16 residues. Trimming pared 2 bases from V and 0 bases from J, leaving 12 bases between. CDR3 bases: TGTGCCAGCAGTTTAAGGAGGAGAGCTAGCACAGATACGCAGTATTTT. Amino acid sequence: CASSLRRRASTDTQYF.